Detailed here is one TCR beta chain. Its specificity is unknown. The sample belongs to a study of radiotherapy plus CTLA-4 blockade in lung cancer. Study-level findings and limits: Per reports, early blood T cell clone dynamics, plus interferon-beta, forecast response most strongly. Radiotherapy with ipilimumab was followed by blood expansion of tumor-derived clones.

This CDR3 contains 12 residues. Germline CDR1 is SGHTA and CDR2 is FQGNSA. V gave up 4 bases and J gave up 10 bases, with 11 bases separating them. Profiling relied on immunoSEQ multiplex PCR, and the TCRdb table lists in-frame clones only, not all of them. Of around 80,000 clones in the sample, under 80% are singletons; the top ten hold over 20%. The receptor's source is a human donor with non-small cell lung cancer whose response to radiotherapy plus ipilimumab could not be evaluated. Some clones in this sample may be carry-over from other donors' samples. The V call is TRBV7-2, the J call TRBJ2-1, with D perhaps matching TRBD1 (6 bases). Here the sequenced sample was peripheral blood, taken from a patient treated with radiotherapy plus ipilimumab. The CDR3 bases are TGTGCCAGCAGCTCAGGGACATCCGAGCAGTTCTTC. It codes for CASSSGTSEQFF. The full variable domain, its missing parts supplied by reference TRBV7-2 and TRBJ2-1, is GAGVSQSPSNKVTEKGKDVELRCDPISGHTALYWYRQSLGQGLEFLIYFQGNSAPDKSGLPSDRFSAERTGGSVSTLTIQRTQQEDSAVYLCASSSGTSEQFFGPGTRLTVL.